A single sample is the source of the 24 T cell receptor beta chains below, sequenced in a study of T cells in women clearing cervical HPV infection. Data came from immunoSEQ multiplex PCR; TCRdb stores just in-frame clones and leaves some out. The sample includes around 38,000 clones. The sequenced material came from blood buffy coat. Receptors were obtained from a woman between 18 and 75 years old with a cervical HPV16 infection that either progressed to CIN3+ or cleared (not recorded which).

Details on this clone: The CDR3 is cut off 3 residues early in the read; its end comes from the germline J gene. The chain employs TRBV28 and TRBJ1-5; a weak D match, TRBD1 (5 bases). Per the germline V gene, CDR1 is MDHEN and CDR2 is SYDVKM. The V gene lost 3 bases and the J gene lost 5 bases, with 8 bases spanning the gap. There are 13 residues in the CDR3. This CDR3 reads CASSLDTDQPQHF. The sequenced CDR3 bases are TGTGCCAGCAGTTTGGACACTGATCAGCCC.

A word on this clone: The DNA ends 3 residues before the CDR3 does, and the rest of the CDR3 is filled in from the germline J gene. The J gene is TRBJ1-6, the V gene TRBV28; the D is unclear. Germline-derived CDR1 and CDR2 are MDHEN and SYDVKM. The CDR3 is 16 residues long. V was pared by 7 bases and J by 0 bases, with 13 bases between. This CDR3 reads CASNSPLHSYNSPLHF. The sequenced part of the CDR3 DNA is TGTGCCAGCAACTCCCCCCTCCACTCCTATAATTCACCC.

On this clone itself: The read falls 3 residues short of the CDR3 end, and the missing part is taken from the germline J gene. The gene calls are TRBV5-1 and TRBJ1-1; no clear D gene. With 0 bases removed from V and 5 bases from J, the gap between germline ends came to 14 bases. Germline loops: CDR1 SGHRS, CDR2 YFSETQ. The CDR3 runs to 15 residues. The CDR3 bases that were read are TGCGCCAGCAGCTTGGGGGCCGGAGGAGAGACTGAA. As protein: CASSLGAGGETE. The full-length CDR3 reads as CASSLGAGGETEAFF. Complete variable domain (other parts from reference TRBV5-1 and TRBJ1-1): KAGVTQTPRYLIKTRGQQVTLSCSPISGHRSVSWYQQTPGQGLQFLFEYFSETQRNKGNFPGRFSGRQFSNSRSEMNVSTLELGDSALYLCASSLGAGGETEAFFGQGTRLTVV.

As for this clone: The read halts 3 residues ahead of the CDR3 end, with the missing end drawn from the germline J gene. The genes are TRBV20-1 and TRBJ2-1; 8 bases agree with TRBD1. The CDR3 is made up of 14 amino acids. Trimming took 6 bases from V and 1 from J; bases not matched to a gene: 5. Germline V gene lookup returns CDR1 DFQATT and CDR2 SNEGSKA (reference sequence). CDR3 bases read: TGCAGTGCACCGACAGGGGTGTCCTACAATGAG. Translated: CSAPTGVSYNE. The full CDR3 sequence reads CSAPTGVSYNEQFF.

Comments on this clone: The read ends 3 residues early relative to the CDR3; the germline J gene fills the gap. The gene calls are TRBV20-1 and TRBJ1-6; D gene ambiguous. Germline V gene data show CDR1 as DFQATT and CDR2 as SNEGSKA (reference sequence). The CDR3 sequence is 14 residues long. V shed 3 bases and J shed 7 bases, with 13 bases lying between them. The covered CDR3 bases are TGCAGTGCTAGCCAGGCCAAAGGAAATTCACCC. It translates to CSASQAKGNSP. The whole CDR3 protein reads CSASQAKGNSPLHF.

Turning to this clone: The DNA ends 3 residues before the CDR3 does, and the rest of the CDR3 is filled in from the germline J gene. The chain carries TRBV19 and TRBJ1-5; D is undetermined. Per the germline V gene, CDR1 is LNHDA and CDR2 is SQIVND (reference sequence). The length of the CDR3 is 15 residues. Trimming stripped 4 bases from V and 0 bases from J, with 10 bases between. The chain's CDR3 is CASSTTAYSNQPQHF. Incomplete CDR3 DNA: TGTGCCAGTAGTACTACAGCCTATAGCAATCAGCCC.

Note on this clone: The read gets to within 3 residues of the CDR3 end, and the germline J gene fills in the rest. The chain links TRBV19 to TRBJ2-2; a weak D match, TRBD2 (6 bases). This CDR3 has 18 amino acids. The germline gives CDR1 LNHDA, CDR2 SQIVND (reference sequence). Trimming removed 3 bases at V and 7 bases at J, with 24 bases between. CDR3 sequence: CASSILYSVQVEGGELFF. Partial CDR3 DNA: TGTGCCAGTAGTATCCTCTATAGCGTGCAGGTGGAGGGCGGGGAG.

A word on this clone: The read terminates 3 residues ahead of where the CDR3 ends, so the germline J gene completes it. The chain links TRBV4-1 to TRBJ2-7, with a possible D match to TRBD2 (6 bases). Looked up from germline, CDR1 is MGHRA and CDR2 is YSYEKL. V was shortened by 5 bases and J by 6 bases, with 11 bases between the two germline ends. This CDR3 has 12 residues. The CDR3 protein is CASSMEGIEQYF. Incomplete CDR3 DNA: TGCGCCAGCAGCATGGAGGGGATCGAG.

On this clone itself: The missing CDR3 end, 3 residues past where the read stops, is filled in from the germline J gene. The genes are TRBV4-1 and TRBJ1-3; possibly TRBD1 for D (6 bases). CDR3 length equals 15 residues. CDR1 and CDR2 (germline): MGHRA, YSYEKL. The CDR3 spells CASSQDTRGGPVIYF. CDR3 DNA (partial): TGCGCCAGCAGCCAAGATACCCGGGGGGGCCCGGTT.

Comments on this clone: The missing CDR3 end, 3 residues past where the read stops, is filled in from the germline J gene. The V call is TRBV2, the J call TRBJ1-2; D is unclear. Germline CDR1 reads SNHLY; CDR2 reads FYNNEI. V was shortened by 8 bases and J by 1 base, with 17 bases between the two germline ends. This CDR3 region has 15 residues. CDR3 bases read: TGTGCCAGCTCGAATGAGGGCGGGAATAACTATGGC. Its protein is CASSNEGGNNYG. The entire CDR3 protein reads CASSNEGGNNYGYTF. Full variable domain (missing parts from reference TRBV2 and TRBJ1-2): EPEVTQTPSHQVTQMGQEVILRCVPISNHLYFYWYRQILGQKVEFLVSFYNNEISEKSEIFDDQFSVERPDGSNFTLKIRSTKLEDSAMYFCASSNEGGNNYGYTFGSGTRLTVV.

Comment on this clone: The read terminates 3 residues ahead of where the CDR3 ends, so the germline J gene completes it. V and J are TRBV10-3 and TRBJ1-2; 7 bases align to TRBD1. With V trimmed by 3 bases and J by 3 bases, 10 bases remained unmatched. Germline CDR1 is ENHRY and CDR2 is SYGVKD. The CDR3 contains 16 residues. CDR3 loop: CAISDPDLTGDYGYTF. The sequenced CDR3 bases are TGTGCCATCAGTGACCCAGATCTTACAGGGGACTATGGC.

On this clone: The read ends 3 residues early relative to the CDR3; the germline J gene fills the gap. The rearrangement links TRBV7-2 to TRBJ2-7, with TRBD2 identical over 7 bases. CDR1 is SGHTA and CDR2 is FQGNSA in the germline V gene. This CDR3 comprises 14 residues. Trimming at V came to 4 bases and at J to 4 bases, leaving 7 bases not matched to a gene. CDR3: CASSSLAVPYEQYF. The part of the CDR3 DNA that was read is TGTGCCAGCAGCTCTCTAGCGGTCCCTTACGAG.

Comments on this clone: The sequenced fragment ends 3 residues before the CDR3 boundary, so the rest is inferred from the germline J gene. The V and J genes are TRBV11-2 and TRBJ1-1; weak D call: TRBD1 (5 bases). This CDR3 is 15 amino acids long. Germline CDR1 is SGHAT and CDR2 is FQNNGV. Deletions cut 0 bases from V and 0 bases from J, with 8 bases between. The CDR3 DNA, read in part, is TGTGCCAGCAGCTTAGACAGGGTTATGAACACTGAA. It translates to CASSLDRVMNTE. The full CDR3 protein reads CASSLDRVMNTEAFF.

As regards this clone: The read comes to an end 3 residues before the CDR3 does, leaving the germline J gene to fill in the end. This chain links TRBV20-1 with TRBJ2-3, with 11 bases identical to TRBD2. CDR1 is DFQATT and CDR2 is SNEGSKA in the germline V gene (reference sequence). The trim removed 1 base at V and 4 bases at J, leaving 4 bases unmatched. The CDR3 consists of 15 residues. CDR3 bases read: TGCAGTGCTAGAGTAGCGGGGGGGATCCCAGATACG. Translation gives CSARVAGGIPDT. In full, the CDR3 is CSARVAGGIPDTQYF.

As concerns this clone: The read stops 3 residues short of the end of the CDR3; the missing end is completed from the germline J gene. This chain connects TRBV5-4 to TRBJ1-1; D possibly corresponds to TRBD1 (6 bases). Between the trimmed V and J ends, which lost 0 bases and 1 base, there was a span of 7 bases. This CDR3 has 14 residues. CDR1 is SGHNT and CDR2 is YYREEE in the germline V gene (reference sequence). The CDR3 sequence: CASSLGTANTEAFF. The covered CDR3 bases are TGTGCCAGCAGCTTGGGGACAGCGAACACTGAA.

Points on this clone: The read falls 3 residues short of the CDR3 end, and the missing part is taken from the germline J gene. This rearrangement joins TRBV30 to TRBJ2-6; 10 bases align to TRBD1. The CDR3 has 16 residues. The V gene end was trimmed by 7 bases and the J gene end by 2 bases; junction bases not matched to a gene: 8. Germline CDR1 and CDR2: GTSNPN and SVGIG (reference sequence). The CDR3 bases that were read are TGTGCCTCGGCCGGGACAGGGGTTGCTGGGGCCAACGTC. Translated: CASAGTGVAGANV. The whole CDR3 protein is CASAGTGVAGANVLTF.

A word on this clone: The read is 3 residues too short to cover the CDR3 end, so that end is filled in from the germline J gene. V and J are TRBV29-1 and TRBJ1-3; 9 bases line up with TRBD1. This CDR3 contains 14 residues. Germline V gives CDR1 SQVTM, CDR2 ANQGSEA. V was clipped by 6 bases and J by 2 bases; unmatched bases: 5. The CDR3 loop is CSVPGTGTGNTIYF. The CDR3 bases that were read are TGCAGCGTACCCGGGACAGGGACTGGAAACACC. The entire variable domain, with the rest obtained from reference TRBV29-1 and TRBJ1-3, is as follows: SAVISQKPSRDICQRGTSLTIQCQVDSQVTMMFWYRQQPGQSLTLIATANQGSEATYESGFVIDKFPISRPNLTFSTLTVSNMSPEDSSIYLCSVPGTGTGNTIYFGEGSWLTVV.

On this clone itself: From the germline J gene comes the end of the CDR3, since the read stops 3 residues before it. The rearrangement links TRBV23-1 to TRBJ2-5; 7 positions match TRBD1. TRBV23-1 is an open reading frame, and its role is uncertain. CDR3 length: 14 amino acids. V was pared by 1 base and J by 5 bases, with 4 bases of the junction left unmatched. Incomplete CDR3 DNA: TGCGCCAGCAGTCAATTTGACAGGGCGGAGACC. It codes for CASSQFDRAET. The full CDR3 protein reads CASSQFDRAETQYF.

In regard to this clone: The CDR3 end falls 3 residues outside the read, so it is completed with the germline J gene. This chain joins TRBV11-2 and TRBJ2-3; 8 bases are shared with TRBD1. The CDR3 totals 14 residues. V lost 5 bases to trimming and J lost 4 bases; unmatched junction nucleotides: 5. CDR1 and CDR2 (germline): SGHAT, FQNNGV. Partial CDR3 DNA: TGTGCCAGCAGCCCCGGACAGGGAGCAGATACG. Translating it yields CASSPGQGADT. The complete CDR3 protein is CASSPGQGADTQYF. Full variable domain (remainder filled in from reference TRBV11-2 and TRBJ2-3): EAGVAQSPRYKIIEKRQSVAFWCNPISGHATLYWYQQILGQGPKLLIQFQNNGVVDDSQLPKDRFSAERLKGVDSTLKIQPAKLEDSAVYLCASSPGQGADTQYFGPGTRLTVL.

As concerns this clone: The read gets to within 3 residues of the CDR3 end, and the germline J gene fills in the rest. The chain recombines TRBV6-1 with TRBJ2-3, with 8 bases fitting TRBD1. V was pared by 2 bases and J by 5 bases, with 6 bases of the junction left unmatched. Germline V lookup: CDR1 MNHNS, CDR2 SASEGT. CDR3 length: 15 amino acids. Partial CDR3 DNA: TGTGCCAGCAGTGAATCCGGGACAGGTCGAGATACG. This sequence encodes CASSESGTGRDT. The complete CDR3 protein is CASSESGTGRDTQYF.

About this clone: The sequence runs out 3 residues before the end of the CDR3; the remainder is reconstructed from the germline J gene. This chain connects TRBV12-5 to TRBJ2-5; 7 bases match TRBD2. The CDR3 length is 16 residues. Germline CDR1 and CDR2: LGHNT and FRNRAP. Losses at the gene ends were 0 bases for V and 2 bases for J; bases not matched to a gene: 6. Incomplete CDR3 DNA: TGTGCTAGTGGTTTGGTACTGGGAGCGGGACAAGAGACC. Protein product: CASGLVLGAGQET. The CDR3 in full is CASGLVLGAGQETQYF.

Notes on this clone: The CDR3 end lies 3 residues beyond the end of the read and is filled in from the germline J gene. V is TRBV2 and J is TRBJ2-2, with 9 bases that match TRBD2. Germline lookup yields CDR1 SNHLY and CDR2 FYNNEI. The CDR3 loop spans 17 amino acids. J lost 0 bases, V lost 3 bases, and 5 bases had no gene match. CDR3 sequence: CASSDEVAGANTGELFF. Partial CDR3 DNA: TGTGCCAGCAGTGACGAGGTAGCGGGAGCGAACACCGGGGAG.

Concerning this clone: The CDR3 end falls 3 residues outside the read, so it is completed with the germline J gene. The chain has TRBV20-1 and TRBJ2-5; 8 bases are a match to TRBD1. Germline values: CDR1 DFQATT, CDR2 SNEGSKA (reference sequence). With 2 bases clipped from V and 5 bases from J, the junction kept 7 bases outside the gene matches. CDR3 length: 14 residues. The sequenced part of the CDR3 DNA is TGCAGTGCTAGAAGGCAGGGGGCGCGGGAGACC. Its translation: CSARRQGARET. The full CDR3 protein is CSARRQGARETQYF.

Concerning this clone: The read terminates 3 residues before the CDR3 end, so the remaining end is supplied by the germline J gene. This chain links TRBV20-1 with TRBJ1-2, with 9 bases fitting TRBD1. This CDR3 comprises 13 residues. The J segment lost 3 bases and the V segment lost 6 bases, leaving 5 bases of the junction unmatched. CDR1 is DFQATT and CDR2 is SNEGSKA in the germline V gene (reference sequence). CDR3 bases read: TGCAGTGCGAGGACAGGGGACGACTATGGC. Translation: CSARTGDDYG. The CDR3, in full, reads CSARTGDDYGYTF.